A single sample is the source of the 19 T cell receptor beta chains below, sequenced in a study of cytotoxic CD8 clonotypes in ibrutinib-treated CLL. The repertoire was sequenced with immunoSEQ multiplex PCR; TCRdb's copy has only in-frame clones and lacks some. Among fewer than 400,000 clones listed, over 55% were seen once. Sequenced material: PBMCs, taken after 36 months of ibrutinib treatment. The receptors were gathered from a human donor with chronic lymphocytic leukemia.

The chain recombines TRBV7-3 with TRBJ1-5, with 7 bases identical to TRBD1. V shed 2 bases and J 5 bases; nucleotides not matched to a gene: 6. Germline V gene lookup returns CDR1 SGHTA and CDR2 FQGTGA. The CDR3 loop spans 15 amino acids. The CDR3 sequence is CASSLVGGPDQPQHF. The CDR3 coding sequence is TGTGCCAGCAGCTTAGTAGGGGGCCCCGATCAGCCCCAGCATTTT. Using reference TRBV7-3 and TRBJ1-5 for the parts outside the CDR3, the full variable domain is GAGVSQTPSNKVTEKGKYVELRCDPISGHTALYWYRQSLGQGPEFLIYFQGTGAADDSGLPNDRFFAVRPEGSVSTLKIQRTERGDSAVYLCASSLVGGPDQPQHFGDGTRLSIL.

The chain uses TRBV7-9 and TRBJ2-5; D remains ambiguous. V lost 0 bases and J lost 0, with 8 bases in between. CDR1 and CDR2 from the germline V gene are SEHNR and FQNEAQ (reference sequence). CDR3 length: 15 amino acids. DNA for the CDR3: TGTGCCAGCAGCTTAGCGAACCGGTACCAAGAGACCCAGTACTTC. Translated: CASSLANRYQETQYF.

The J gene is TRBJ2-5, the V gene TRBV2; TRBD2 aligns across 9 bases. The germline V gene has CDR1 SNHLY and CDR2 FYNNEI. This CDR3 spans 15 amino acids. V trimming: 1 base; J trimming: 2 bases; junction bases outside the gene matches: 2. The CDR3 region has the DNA TGTGCCAGCAGTGAAGGGACTAGCGATCAAGAGACCCAGTACTTC. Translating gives CASSEGTSDQETQYF.

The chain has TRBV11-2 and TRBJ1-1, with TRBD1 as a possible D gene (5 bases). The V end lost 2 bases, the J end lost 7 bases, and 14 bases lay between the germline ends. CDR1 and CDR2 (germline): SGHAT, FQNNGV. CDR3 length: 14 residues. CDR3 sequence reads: CASSLSGAPFEAFF. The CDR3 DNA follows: TGTGCCAGCAGCTTATCCGGGGCGCCATTTGAAGCTTTCTTT.

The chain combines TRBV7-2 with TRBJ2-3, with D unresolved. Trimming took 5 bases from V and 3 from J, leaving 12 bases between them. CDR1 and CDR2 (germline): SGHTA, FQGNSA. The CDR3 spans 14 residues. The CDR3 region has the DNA TGTGCCAGCAGCCCACGACCCGGAACAGATACGCAGTATTTT. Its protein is CASSPRPGTDTQYF.

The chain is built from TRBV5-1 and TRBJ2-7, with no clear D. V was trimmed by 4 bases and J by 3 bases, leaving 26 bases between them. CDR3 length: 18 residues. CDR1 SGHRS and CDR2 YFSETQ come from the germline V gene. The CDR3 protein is CASSADIRNKAFHYEQYF. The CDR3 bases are TGCGCCAGCAGCGCCGACATTCGCAACAAGGCGTTTCACTACGAGCAGTACTTC. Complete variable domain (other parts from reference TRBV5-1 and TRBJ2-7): KAGVTQTPRYLIKTRGQQVTLSCSPISGHRSVSWYQQTPGQGLQFLFEYFSETQRNKGNFPGRFSGRQFSNSRSEMNVSTLELGDSALYLCASSADIRNKAFHYEQYFGPGTRLTVT.

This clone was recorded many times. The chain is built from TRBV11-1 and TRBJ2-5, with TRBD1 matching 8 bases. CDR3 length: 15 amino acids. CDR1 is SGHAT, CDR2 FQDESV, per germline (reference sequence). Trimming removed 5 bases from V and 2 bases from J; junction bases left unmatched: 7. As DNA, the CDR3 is TGTGCCAGCAGCCTGAGGACAGGGTTACAAGAGACCCAGTACTTC. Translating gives CASSLRTGLQETQYF.

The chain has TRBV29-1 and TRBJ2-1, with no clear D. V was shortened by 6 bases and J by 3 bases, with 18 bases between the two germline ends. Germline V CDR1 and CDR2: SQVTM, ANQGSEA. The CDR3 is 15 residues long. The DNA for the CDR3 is TGCAGCGTCCAAACCTGGACCATCAACTACAATGAGCAGTTCTTC. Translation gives CSVQTWTINYNEQFF.

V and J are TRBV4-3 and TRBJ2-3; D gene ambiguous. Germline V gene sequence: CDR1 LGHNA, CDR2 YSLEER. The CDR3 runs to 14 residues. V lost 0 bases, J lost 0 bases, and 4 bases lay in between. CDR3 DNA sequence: TGCGCCAGCAGCCAAGACATAAGCACAGATACGCAGTATTTT. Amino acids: CASSQDISTDTQYF.

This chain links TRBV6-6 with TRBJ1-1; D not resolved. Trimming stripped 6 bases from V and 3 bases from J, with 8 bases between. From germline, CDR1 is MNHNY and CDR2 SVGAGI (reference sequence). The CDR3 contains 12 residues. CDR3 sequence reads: CASSEWDTEAFF. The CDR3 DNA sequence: TGTGCCAGCAGCGAGTGGGACACTGAAGCTTTCTTT.

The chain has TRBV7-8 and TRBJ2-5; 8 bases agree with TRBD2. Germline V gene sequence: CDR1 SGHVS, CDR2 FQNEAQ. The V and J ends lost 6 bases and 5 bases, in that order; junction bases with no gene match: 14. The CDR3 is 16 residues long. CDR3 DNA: TGTGCCAGCAGGCCCTCCCCCGGGACTAGGGGGGAGACCCAGTACTTC. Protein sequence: CASRPSPGTRGETQYF.

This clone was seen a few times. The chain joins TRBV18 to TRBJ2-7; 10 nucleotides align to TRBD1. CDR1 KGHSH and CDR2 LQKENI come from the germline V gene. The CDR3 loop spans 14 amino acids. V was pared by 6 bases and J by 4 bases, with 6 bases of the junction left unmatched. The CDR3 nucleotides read TGTGCCAGCTCCCTCAGACAGGGGGCTTACGAGCAGTACTTC. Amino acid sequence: CASSLRQGAYEQYF. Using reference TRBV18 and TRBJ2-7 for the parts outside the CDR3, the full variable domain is NAGVMQNPRHLVRRRGQEARLRCSPMKGHSHVYWYRQLPEEGLKFMVYLQKENIIDESGMPKERFSAEFPKEGPSILRIQQVVRGDSAAYFCASSLRQGAYEQYFGPGTRLTVT.

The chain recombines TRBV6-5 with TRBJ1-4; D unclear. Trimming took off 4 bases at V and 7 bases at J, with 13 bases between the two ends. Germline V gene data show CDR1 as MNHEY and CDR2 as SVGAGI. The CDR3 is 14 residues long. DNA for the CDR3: TGTGCCAGCAGTTCGGACGGAGCTAGTGAAAAACTGTTTTTT. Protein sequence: CASSSDGASEKLFF.

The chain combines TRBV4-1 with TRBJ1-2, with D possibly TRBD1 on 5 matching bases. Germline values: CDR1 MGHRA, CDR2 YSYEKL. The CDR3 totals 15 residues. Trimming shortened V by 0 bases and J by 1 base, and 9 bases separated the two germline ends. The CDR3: CASSQESDSNYGYTF. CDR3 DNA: TGCGCCAGCAGCCAAGAAAGTGACAGTAACTATGGCTACACCTTC.

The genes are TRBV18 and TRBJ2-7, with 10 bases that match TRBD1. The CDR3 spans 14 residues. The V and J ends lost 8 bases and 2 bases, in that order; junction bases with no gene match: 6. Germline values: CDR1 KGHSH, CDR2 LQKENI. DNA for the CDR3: TGTGCCAGCACGGGACAGGGGTTAGCCTACGAGCAGTACTTC. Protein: CASTGQGLAYEQYF.

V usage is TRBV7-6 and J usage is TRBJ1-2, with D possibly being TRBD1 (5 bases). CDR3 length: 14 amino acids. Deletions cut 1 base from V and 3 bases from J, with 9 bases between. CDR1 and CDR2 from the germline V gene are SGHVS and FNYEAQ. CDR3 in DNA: TGTGCCAGCAGCTTAGGGGGACCCGACTATGGCTACACCTTC. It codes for CASSLGGPDYGYTF.

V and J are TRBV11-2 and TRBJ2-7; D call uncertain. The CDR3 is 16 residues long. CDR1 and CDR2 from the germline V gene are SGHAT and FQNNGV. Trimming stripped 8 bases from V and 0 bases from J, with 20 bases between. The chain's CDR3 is CASRPSGRYHSYEQYF. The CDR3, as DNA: TGTGCCAGCCGCCCCTCGGGCAGGTATCACTCCTACGAGCAGTACTTC.

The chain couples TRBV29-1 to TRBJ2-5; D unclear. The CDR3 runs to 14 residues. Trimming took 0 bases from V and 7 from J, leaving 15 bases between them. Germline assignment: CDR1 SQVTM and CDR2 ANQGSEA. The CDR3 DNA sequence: TGCAGCGTTGAAGATACGGAGAATATGGGGACCCAGTACTTC. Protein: CSVEDTENMGTQYF.

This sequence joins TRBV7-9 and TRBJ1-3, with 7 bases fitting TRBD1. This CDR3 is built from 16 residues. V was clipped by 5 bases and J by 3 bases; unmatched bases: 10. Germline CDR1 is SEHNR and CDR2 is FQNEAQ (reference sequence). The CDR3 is CASSHRDRTRGNTIYF. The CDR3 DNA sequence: TGTGCCAGCAGCCACCGGGACAGAACCCGTGGAAACACCATATATTTT.